This note documents a single T cell receptor beta chain sequence. Its antigen is undetermined. This sample was taken from a study of T cell repertoires in cytomegalovirus infection. Study context: TCR beta signatures that were public indicated CMV infection and matching HLA type.

Findings of the study overall: What dominated the ex vivo response were HLA-C-restricted CMV-specific TCR beta clonotypes.

TCRdb independently ran MiXCR on the reads; one entry per CDR3 protein. Among about 220,000 distinct CDR3 sequences listed, around 40% were seen once. V lost 0 bases and J lost 0, with 7 bases in between. Germline V gene sequence: CDR1 SGHTA, CDR2 FQGTGA. CDR3 length equals 15 residues. This TCR was sampled from a human donor in good health (CMV status not recorded). Some clones in this sample may be carry-over from other donors' samples. The V call is TRBV7-3, the J call TRBJ2-3; D gene ambiguous. The specimen was CD8+ T cells from cultured PBMCs, collected from culture after CMV antigen stimulation. The CDR3 sequence: CASSLTGTSTDTQYF. The CDR3 DNA follows: TGTGCCAGCAGCTTAACCGGTACTAGCACAGATACGCAGTATTTT.